This section outlines one TCR beta chain sequence together with its context. Germline assignment: CDR1 SNHLY and CDR2 FYNNEI. CDR3 length: 16 residues. With 4 bases clipped from V and 0 bases from J, the junction kept 5 bases outside the gene matches. The data are from a study of blood T cell repertoires in COVID-19. Method: immunoSEQ multiplex PCR; TCRdb's copy keeps in-frame clones and lacks some. This table holds 53,000 or so clones, roughly 77% found once. This TCR was sampled from a man in his 70s with active or convalescent COVID-19. This chain connects TRBV2 to TRBJ2-3; 9 positions agree with TRBD2. The source material was peripheral blood. This CDR3 is CASSVKRGASTDTQYF. The CDR3 DNA reads TGTGCCAGCAGTGTGAAGCGGGGGGCAAGCACAGATACGCAGTATTTT.